This T cell receptor (beta chain) came from a study of cytomegalovirus exposure and HLA in healthy donors (dated by TCRdb to the late 2010s). General notes on the study: According to an earlier analysis of 550 to 700 of the donors, about 179 million T cells yielded approximately 120 million unique TCR beta sequences and more than 250 Gb of sequence data. Among around 400 genotyped donors of the cohort, an average of around 250,000 unique TCR beta nucleotide sequences was sequenced per donor, of which about 19% were non-productive. Genome-wide SNP genotypes for about 65% of the roughly 670 donors were used in a later genetic analysis, which treated that subset as a discovery cohort. To decide whether each TCR beta V gene segment behaved as functional or pseudogenic, an earlier analysis of 587 of the donors relied on high-throughput TCR beta sequencing. A separate validation cohort of over 95 different subjects was used in addition to the 666-subject first cohort. The study was designed to test whether signatures of past pathogen exposure could be identified by cataloging public T cell receptors. An early release covering roughly 640 HLA-typed donors comprised about 320 gigabases of sequencing data and roughly 85 million unique TCR sequences. To study patterns of TCR occurrence, a later analysis re-analyzed previously published TCR beta repertoires from several hundred donors and added high-resolution HLA genotyping. Donor age, sex, ethnicity and CMV serostatus were compiled alongside the repertoire data. High-throughput TCR immunosequencing, statistical association of individual TCRs with disease status, and machine learning were combined to predict cytomegalovirus infection status. Of the 300 to 500 genotyped donors, 80% to 90% were placed in the genetic ancestry cluster associated with self-reported Caucasian donors. In the later analysis, no new phenotypic data were used to find candidate immune exposures; instead, reliance was placed on TCR beta sequences and their occurrence across donors. Typing coverage differed by locus: A, B, C, DRB1 and DQB1 were typed in about 620-630 donors, DQA1 in 500 to 550, DPA1 in 606, and DPB1 in around 440. The T cell repertoires of some 700 subjects were profiled by immunosequencing and related to cytomegalovirus serostatus. Because of strong linkage in the cohort, a few DR-DQ haplotypes were treated as single units for association and clustering. All discovery cohort repertoires had been generated on a single sequencing platform. HLA typing covered class I and class II loci at four-digit resolution. General conclusions and limits of the study: Several of the top co-occurrence clusters appeared to be linked to parvovirus B19, influenza, CMV and Epstein-Barr virus, according to a later analysis. Broadly in line with IMGT annotations, most TCR beta V segments showed up in productive rearrangements about 87% or about 30% of the time in an earlier analysis of approximately 600 of the donors. While some public TCRs were present in many individuals, most TCR sequences turned up only very rarely across donors. A later analysis found that TCR association rates varied across HLA loci, with DRB1 alleles showing the most associated TCRs and HLA-C alleles the fewest. The presence/absence analyses assumed that sequencing depth was roughly uniform across donors, and that assumption may not be true. Linkage disequilibrium might explain the correlated functional status among segregating V segments, but an unknown experimental factor could not be ruled out. A group of highly shared sequence variants was considered likely to be a technical artifact of the sequencing pipeline. Most CMV-associated TCR beta chains appeared to be HLA-restricted in a later analysis, and the HLA associations seemed to be driven largely by CMV exposure. HLA typing was unavailable for some donors at each locus, so association tests used only the typed subset. A later genetic analysis reported fewer N-insertions in productive TCRs among donors in an Asian-associated ancestry cluster than the approximately 670-donor mean. In a later analysis, HLA-associated TCR beta chains were found to be more clonally expanded and to have lower generation probabilities than equally common non-associated chains. Because counts were too low, fewer than 20 rarely observed V segments, including chromosome 9 orphons, were excluded from the earlier analysis of fewer than 650 of the donors. A further reported finding was that TCR beta sequences accurately predicted the HLA-A and HLA-B alleles for most subjects in the first cohort. In this cohort, only TCR beta chains were sequenced, and detectable features were limited by the absence of alpha or paired-chain data. The only immune exposure information available for the cohort was CMV serostatus. Specific HLA alleles were associated with 16,951 TCR beta sequences at a false discovery rate of 0.05 in a later analysis. The authors suggested that the approach could potentially be generalized to other disease states and immunological phenotypes. In a later genetic analysis, a missense DCLRE1C variant was associated with V-gene and J-gene trimming of TCR beta chains, and the association was replicated in an independent cohort. Cytomegalovirus status was reported to be diagnosed by the classifier with high specificity and sensitivity in both the original and validation cohorts. When HLA alleles, especially DR and DQ, strongly co-occurred, TCR associations were difficult to assign to individual alleles. A few of the identified cytomegalovirus-associated TCR beta chains were confirmed in vitro to be specific for cytomegalovirus antigens. In the study, 150 to 200 TCR beta chains were listed as associated with cytomegalovirus. Some IMGT-functional V segments, including TRBV6-2 and TRBV6-3, could not be distinguished by the 87-base-pair reads and were therefore excluded.

The cohort consisted of hundreds of healthy bone marrow donors. At the time of sampling, all cohort members were nominally healthy, though unrecorded immune exposures were likely present. The donor tested CMV seropositive, placing the donor among the roughly 270 seropositive members of the cohort. Every donor gave a peripheral blood sample, and the peripheral blood mononuclear cells from that sample were used for TCR beta sequencing. The Qiagen DNeasy Blood Extraction Kit was used to extract genomic DNA from the blood cell samples. A remark on this clone: Its recognized antigen is unknown. No much larger clonotype is one base removed from it; base qualities were not supplied.

Receptor libraries were prepared by the immunoSEQ multiplex PCR assay. For the multiplex PCR, a mixture combining 60 forward primers for TCR Vbeta segments and 13 reverse primers for TCR Jbeta segments was used. Amplification of the CDR3 region of rearranged TCR beta genes was performed with a multiplex PCR assay on genomic DNA. The amplified TCR beta libraries were sequenced on the Illumina HiSeq System as 87-base-pair reads. From the authors' description of their analysis: Across the 500 to 750 repertoires, a later analysis counted about 81 million unique TCR beta chains, roughly 11 million of which were shared by at least two donors. To remove PCR and sequencing errors, raw reads were error-corrected and collapsed into unique sequences using a nearest-neighbor algorithm that merged closely related sequences. CDR3 sequences were aligned to IMGT reference sequences to assign V, D and J gene segments. For a sequence to be retained, a match of at least six nucleotides was required to both a V gene segment and a J gene segment. A rearrangement was called productive if the CDR3 had no stop codons and remained in frame with V and J, and every other rearrangement was called non-productive. Following IMGT convention, CDR3 was defined as the stretch from the second conserved V-encoded cysteine to the conserved J-encoded phenylalanine. The earlier analysis of around 640 of the donors excluded sequences that lacked an unambiguous match to a single V gene segment. In an earlier analysis of 450 to 750 of the donors, a V segment was called functional when productive rearrangements were above 56.7%, and segregating when the standard deviation between donors exceeded 5%. A statistical classification framework was built for diagnosing cytomegalovirus status from the catalog of TCR beta chain sequences. In a later analysis, TCR nucleotide sequences were compared against IMGT/GENE-DB human TR gene sequences so that V and J genes could be assigned. The TCRdist pipeline was used in a later analysis to assign CDR3 sequences and most-parsimonious VDJ recombination scenarios. A later analysis defined each TCR beta chain by its CDR3 amino acid sequence plus V-gene family, and excluded reads lacking a unique V-gene family. To address suspected cross-contamination and a sequencing artifact, a later analysis removed 592 highly shared, low-generation-probability nucleotide sequences. In a later analysis, a clonal expansion index for each public chain was calculated from normalized within-repertoire ranks of inferred template counts. In a later analysis, generation probabilities were computed with a VDJ recombination model fitted to out-of-frame rearrangements, and the resulting probabilities were checked against IGoR. A later analysis scored TCR-TCR, TCR-HLA and TCR-CMV co-occurrence with hypergeometric tests, applying a repertoire-size bias correction to TCR pairs. To estimate false discovery rates, a later analysis permuted the HLA or CMV assignments 20 times. In a later analysis, co-occurring TCRs were grouped using DBSCAN, and TCRdist sequence similarity was added for clustering within HLA-allele-positive subsets. For co-occurrence clustering, repertoires with fewer than 30,000 or more than 120,000 public chains were excluded, along with 5 or 6 repertoires with anomalous nucleotide sharing. The immuneACCESS repertoire file appears here via TCRdb, limited to in-frame rearrangements. These files lack a portion of the clones; in checked studies, under half of the deficit traces to unresolved V genes, and the cause of the others is not known. Clone size and V and J calls were adopted from that table, with D and trimming inferred from the DNA. A total of about 160,000 clones appear in this sample, under 75% of them only once. The ten largest clonotypes hold roughly 7% of the sample.

The germline V gene provides CDR1 SGHTS and CDR2 YDEGEE. The V end gives up 5 bases and the J end 4 bases, leaving 8 bases in the junction not matched to a gene. Measured from the cysteine to the phenylalanine, the CDR3 is 15 residues long. Only CDR3 DNA remains: 45 bases, in frame from the first base. The sample consisted of PBMCs. The chain uses TRBV5-8 and TRBJ2-1; TRBD2 fits 8 bases in the junction. The sequence was collected from a woman aged 55-70 years in good health and CMV-seropositive. The DNA reads TGTGCCAGCAGTCGCGGGACTAGTGTATACAATGAGCAGTTCTTC. Its protein is CASSRGTSVYNEQFF.